Each of the 16 T cell receptor beta chains below was sequenced from the same sample in a study of T cells in Graves' hyperthyroidism and ophthalmopathy. From RNA transcripts, TCR beta CDR3 regions were amplified. HTBI primers were employed in a first-round RT-PCR of the TCR CDR3. MiXCR was run by TCRdb on the multiplex PCR reads, yielding one entry per CDR3 protein. The data hold around 350,000 distinct CDR3 sequences, with 15% to 20% observed a single time. Sequencing input: blood. Receptor source: a woman aged 18-35 years with Graves' hyperthyroidism.

This clonotype was recorded at least ten times. The gene calls are TRBV20-1 and TRBJ2-7; TRBD1 matches 8 bases. Germline V gene sequence: CDR1 DFQATT, CDR2 SNEGSKA (reference sequence). The CDR3 is 16 residues long. With 0 bases clipped from V and 7 bases from J, the junction kept 14 bases outside the gene matches. The CDR3, as DNA: TGCAGTGCTAGAGATCCTAGGAGACAGGGGCTGGGGGAGCAGTACTTC. As protein: CSARDPRRQGLGEQYF.

CDR3 bases: TGTGCCAGCAGCTTTACGACTAGAGAAGAGACCCAGTACTTC. Residues: CASSFTTREETQYF. The chain recombines TRBV5-6 with TRBJ2-5, with a possible D match to TRBD2 (6 bases). Trimming pared 2 bases from V and 3 bases from J, leaving 11 bases between. CDR1 is SGHDT, CDR2 YYEEEE, per germline. The CDR3 has 14 residues.

This clonotype was counted only a few times. The chain links TRBV19 to TRBJ1-3; 7 nucleotides agree with TRBD1. Germline-derived CDR1 and CDR2 are LNHDA and SQIVND (reference sequence). The CDR3 spans 15 residues. Unmatched junction bases numbered 2, after V lost 3 bases and J lost 0 bases. Here the CDR3 reads CASSMGQLSGNTIYF. The CDR3 nucleotides read TGTGCCAGTAGTATGGGACAGCTCTCTGGAAACACCATATATTTT.

This chain's CDR3 is CASSARDSGELFF. CDR3 in DNA: TGCGCCAGCAGCGCCAGGGATTCCGGGGAGCTGTTTTTT. The chain links TRBV5-1 to TRBJ2-2; tentatively, D is TRBD1 (5 bases). CDR3 size: 13 residues. V was pared by 4 bases and J by 6 bases, with 10 bases between. Germline CDR1 reads SGHRS; CDR2 reads YFSETQ.

This clonotype was found many times. This rearrangement joins TRBV29-1 to TRBJ2-5; the D call may be TRBD1 or TRBD2 (5 bases each). Germline assignment: CDR1 SQVTM and CDR2 ANQGSEA. V lost 3 bases to trimming and J lost 4 bases, with 9 bases between them. The CDR3 extends over 12 amino acids. CDR3 protein: CSVEGDGETQYF. The DNA of the CDR3 is TGCAGCGTTGAGGGGGATGGAGAGACCCAGTACTTC. The variable domain in full, completed from reference TRBV29-1 and TRBJ2-5, reads SAVISQKPSRDICQRGTSLTIQCQVDSQVTMMFWYRQQPGQSLTLIATANQGSEATYESGFVIDKFPISRPNLTFSTLTVSNMSPEDSSIYLCSVEGDGETQYFGPGTRLLVL.

The chain uses TRBV10-3 and TRBJ1-1, with D tentatively TRBD1 (5 bases). Looked up from germline, CDR1 is ENHRY and CDR2 is SYGVKD. The CDR3 sequence is 16 residues long. V shed 0 bases and J shed 0 bases, with 11 bases lying between them. The CDR3 DNA is TGTGCCATCAGTGAGTCGTTGGGGGGAATGAACACTGAAGCTTTCTTT. Amino acid sequence: CAISESLGGMNTEAFF.

The sample holds many counts of this clonotype. The chain combines TRBV28 with TRBJ1-1; 7 bases are a match to TRBD1. The junction had 5 bases not matched to a gene; V was cut back by 7 bases and J by 0 bases. This CDR3 is built from 14 residues. The germline CDR1 and CDR2 sequences are MDHEN and SYDVKM. DNA for the CDR3: TGTGCCAGCATATCAGGGGGGATGAACACTGAAGCTTTCTTT. This encodes CASISGGMNTEAFF.

The table lists this clonotype with many counts. The chain combines TRBV28 with TRBJ1-3; 8 nucleotides agree with TRBD1. The germline CDR1 and CDR2 sequences are MDHEN and SYDVKM. Unmatched junction bases numbered 12, after V lost 6 bases and J lost 8 bases. This CDR3 contains 15 residues. This CDR3 is CASSYSGRGLHTIYF. CDR3 DNA sequence: TGTGCCAGCAGCTATTCGGGCAGGGGGCTACACACCATATATTTT.

This chain uses TRBV7-8 with TRBJ2-7, with 7 positions matching TRBD2. Germline V gene data show CDR1 as SGHVS and CDR2 as FQNEAQ. The length of the CDR3 is 17 residues. With V trimmed by 2 bases and J by 0 bases, 10 bases remained unmatched. The CDR3: CASSLRASGAHSYEQYF. DNA for the CDR3: TGTGCCAGCAGCTTAAGAGCGAGCGGGGCCCACTCCTACGAGCAGTACTTC.

A few counts support this clonotype. The chain combines TRBV12-3 or TRBV12-4 with TRBJ1-2, with TRBD1 as a possible D gene (5 bases). CDR3 size: 12 residues. V was clipped by 8 bases and J by 7 bases, with 14 bases between them. The CDR3 region is CASGDSGGGYTF. CDR3 in DNA: TGTGCCAGCGGTGACAGTGGCGGTGGCTACACCTTC.

This clonotype was counted at least ten times. This chain uses TRBV27 with TRBJ1-5; D might be TRBD1 (6 bases). Per germline, CDR1 MNHEY and CDR2 SMNVEV (reference sequence). The length of the CDR3 is 16 residues. V was trimmed by 0 bases and J by 4 bases, leaving 13 bases between them. The CDR3, as DNA: TGTGCCAGCAGTTTATCCTCGACAGGTTGGAATCAGCCCCAGCATTTT. It encodes CASSLSSTGWNQPQHF.

The chain links TRBV29-1 to TRBJ1-1; D gene ambiguous. The CDR3 length is 13 residues. Germline loops: CDR1 SQVTM, CDR2 ANQGSEA. CDR3 sequence (DNA): TGCGCAGAGGGAGCAGACCTGAACACTGAAGCTTTCTTT. It codes for CAEGADLNTEAFF.

Points on this clonotype: Given the absence of the conserved phenylalanine or tryptophan at the CDR3 end, a read error is likely. The chain combines TRBV12-3 or TRBV12-4 with TRBJ1-2; D not certain. The CDR3 contains 14 residues. Trimming removed 5 bases from V and 6 bases from J, with 16 bases in between. The CDR3 protein is CASSVRQTSHGYTV. In DNA, the CDR3 is TGTGCCAGCAGTGTGCGGCAGACCAGCCATGGCTACACCGTC.

In its sample, this clonotype was seen many times. This chain uses TRBV15 with TRBJ2-7; D is possibly TRBD1 (5 bases). Trimming shortened V by 0 bases and J by 2 bases, and 8 bases separated the two germline ends. The germline gives CDR1 LNHNV, CDR2 YYDKDF (reference sequence). CDR3 length: 14 residues. CDR3 in DNA: TGTGCCACCAGCAGAGATCCACAGGCCTACGAGCAGTACTTC. The encoded protein is CATSRDPQAYEQYF.

This clonotype was seen repeatedly, ten times or more. The rearrangement links TRBV6-5 to TRBJ2-7; 10 bases match TRBD1. After removal of 0 bases from V and 7 bases from J, the junction contained 6 bases not matched to a gene. This CDR3 is 15 amino acids long. Germline V gives CDR1 MNHEY, CDR2 SVGAGI. CDR3 protein: CASSYSRQGAREQYF. CDR3 in DNA: TGTGCCAGCAGTTACTCGAGACAGGGGGCGCGTGAGCAGTACTTC.

This clonotype was picked up many times. CDR3 in DNA: TGTGCCAGCAGCTTAGTCCGGAGCAATCAGCCCCAGCATTTT. Translation gives CASSLVRSNQPQHF. The genes are TRBV7-8 and TRBJ1-5; D is uncertain. From germline, CDR1 is SGHVS and CDR2 FQNEAQ. The CDR3 consists of 14 residues. Between the trimmed V and J ends, which lost 1 base and 1 base, there was a span of 5 bases. Full variable domain (rest looked up from reference TRBV7-8 and TRBJ1-5): GAGVSQSPRYKVAKRGQDVALRCDPISGHVSLFWYQQALGQGPEFLTYFQNEAQLDKSGLPSDRFFAERPEGSVSTLKIQRTQQEDSAVYLCASSLVRSNQPQHFGDGTRLSIL.